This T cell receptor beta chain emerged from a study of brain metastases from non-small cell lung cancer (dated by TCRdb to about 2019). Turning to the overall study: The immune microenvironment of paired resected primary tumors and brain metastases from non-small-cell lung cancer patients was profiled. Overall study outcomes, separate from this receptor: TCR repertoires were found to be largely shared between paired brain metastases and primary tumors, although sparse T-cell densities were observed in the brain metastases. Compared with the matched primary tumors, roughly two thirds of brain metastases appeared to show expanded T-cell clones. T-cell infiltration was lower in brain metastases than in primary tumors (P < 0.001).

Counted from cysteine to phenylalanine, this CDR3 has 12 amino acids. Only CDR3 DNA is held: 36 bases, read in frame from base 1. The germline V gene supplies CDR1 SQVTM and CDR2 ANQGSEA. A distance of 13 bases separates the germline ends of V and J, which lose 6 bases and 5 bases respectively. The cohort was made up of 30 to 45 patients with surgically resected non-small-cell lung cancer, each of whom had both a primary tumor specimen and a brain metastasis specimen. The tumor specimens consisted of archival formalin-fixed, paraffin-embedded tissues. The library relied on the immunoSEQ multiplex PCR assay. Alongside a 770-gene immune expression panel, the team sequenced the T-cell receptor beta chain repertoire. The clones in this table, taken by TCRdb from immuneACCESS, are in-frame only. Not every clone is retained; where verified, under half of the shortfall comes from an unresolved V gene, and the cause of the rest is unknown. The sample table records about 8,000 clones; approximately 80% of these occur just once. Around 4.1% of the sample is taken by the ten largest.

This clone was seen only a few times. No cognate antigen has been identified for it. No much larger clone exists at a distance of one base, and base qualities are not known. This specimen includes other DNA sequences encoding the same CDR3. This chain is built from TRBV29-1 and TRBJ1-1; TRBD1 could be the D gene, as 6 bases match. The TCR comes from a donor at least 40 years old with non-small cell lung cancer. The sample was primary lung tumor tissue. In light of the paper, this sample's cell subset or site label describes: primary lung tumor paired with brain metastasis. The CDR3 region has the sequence CSVATGTTEAFF. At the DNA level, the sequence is TGCAGCGTAGCGACAGGTACGACTGAAGCTTTCTTT.